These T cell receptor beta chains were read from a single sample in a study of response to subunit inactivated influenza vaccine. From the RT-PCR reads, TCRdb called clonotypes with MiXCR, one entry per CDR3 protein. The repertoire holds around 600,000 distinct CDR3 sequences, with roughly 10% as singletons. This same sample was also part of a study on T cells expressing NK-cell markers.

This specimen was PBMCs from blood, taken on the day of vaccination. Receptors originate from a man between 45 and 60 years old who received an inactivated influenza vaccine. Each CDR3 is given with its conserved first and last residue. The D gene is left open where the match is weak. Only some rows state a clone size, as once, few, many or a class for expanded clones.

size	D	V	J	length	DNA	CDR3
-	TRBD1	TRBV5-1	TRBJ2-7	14	TGCGCCAGCGGAGAGAGGACAGGGTCTAGCGAGCAGTACTTC	CASGERTGSSEQYF
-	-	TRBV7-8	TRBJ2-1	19	TGTGCCAGCAGCTCTTATTCGATAGTAGCCTACAGCTCCTACAATGAGCAGTTCTTC	CASSSYSIVAYSSYNEQFF
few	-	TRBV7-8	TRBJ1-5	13	TGTGCCAGCAGCTGGGGACGGGATCAGCCCCAGCATTTT	CASSWGRDQPQHF
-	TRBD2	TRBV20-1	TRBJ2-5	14	TGCAGTGCGCAAAGACTAGCGACGAGAGAGACCCAGTACTTC	CSAQRLATRETQYF
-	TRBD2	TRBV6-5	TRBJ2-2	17	TGTGCCAGCAGTTACCCTGGGGGGGGTGCGAACACCGGGGAGCTGTTTTTT	CASSYPGGGANTGELFF
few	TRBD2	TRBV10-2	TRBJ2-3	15	TGCGCCAGCAGGGTGACTAGCGGGGGAACAGATACGCAGTATTTT	CASRVTSGGTDTQYF
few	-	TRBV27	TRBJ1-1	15	TGTGCCAGCAAGAGGGGGGGAGGACCGTACACTGAAGCTTTCTTT	CASKRGGGPYTEAFF
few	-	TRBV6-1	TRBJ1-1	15	TGTGCCAGCAGCGCAGGTCGGGGAGCGAACACTGAAGCTTTCTTT	CASSAGRGANTEAFF
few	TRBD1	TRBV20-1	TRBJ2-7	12	TGCAGTGCGGAGGGACAGGGTTACGAGCAGTACTTC	CSAEGQGYEQYF
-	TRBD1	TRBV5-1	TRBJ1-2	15	TGCGCCAGCAGCTTCGGACAGGGGCCTAACTATGGCTACACCTTC	CASSFGQGPNYGYTF
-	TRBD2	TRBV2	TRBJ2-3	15	TGTGCCAGCAGGACCGGGACTAGCAACACAGATACGCAGTATTTT	CASRTGTSNTDTQYF
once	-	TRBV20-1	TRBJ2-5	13	TGCAGTGCTAGAGAAGTGGGGTGGGTGACCCAGTACTTC	CSAREVGWVTQYF
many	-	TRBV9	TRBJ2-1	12	TGTGCCAGCAGCACCACTAGTGTTGAGCAGTTCTTC	CASSTTSVEQFF
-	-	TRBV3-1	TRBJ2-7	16	TGTGCCAGCAGTCCGATTACAGGGTTTGGCTCCTACGAGCAGTACTTC	CASSPITGFGSYEQYF
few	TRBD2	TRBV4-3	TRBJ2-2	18	TGCGCCAGCAGCCAAAATTGGAGACTAGCGGGAGGGGGCGGGGAGCTGTTTTTT	CASSQNWRLAGGGGELFF
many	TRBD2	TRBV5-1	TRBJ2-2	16	TGCGCCAGCAGGTTACCTAGCGGAACTAACACCGGGGAGCTGTTTTTT	CASRLPSGTNTGELFF
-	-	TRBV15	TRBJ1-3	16	TGTGCCACCAGCAGAGGCGGGGGACCCTCTGGAAACACCATATATTTT	CATSRGGGPSGNTIYF
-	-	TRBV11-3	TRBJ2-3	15	TGTGCCAGCAGTCCAGGAGGACAGGTGGGAGGTACGCAGTATTTT	CASSPGGQVGGTQYF
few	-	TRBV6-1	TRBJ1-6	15	TGTGCCAGCAGTGATACAGGATCCTGGAATTCACCCCTCCACTTT	CASSDTGSWNSPLHF
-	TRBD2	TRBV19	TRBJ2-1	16	TGTGCCAGTAGTGGAGCGGGAGGTCACCACTACAATGAGCAGTTCTTC	CASSGAGGHHYNEQFF
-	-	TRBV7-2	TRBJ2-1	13	TGTGCCAGCAGCTCTGTCGACGGTAATGAGCAGTTCTTC	CASSSVDGNEQFF
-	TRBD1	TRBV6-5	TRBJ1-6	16	TGTGCCAGCAGTTACCTTCGGACAGGGCCCAACTCACCCCTCCACTTT	CASSYLRTGPNSPLHF
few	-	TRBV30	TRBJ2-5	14	TGTGCCTGGAGTGGTTGGGCATTGGGAGAGACCCAGTACTTC	CAWSGWALGETQYF
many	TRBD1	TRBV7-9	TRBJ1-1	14	TGTGCCAGCACTTGGGGACAGGCCAACACTGAAGCTTTCTTT	CASTWGQANTEAFF
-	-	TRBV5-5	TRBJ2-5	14	TGTGCCAGCAGCTTTACCGTAATAGGAGAGACCCAGTACTTC	CASSFTVIGETQYF
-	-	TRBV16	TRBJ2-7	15	TGTGCCAGCAGCTCAGAAAGGGAAGTGGCCTACGAGCAGTACTTC	CASSSEREVAYEQYF
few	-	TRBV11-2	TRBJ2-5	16	TGTGCCAGCAGCCCACAGACGACAGTTTTCCAAGAGACCCAGTACTTC	CASSPQTTVFQETQYF
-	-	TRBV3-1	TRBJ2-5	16	TGTGACAGCAGCCAAGAGGCCAGGGCTTACCAAGAGACCCAGTACTTC	CDSSQEARAYQETQYF
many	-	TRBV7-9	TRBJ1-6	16	TGTGCCAGCAGCCCGCTAATTGGGGCCTATAATTCACCCCTCCACTTT	CASSPLIGAYNSPLHF
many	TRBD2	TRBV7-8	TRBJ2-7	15	TGTGCCAGCAGCTTAGTGACTAGCGGGGCTCACGAGCAGTACTTC	CASSLVTSGAHEQYF
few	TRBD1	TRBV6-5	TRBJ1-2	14	TGTGCCAGCAGTTACCGGGGACAGTCCTATGGCTACACCTTC	CASSYRGQSYGYTF